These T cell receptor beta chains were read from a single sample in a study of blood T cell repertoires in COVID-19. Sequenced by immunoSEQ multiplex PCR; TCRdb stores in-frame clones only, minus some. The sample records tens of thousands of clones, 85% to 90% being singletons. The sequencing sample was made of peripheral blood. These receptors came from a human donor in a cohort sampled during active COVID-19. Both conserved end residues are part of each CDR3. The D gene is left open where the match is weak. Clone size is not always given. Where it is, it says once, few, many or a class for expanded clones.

CASSTSTQGAREKLFF	TGCGCCAGCAGCACAAGCACACAGGGGGCACGGGAAAAACTGTTTTTT	-	TRBV5-1	TRBJ1-4	TRBD1
CASSLSNQPQHF	TGTGCCAGCAGCCTCTCCAATCAGCCCCAGCATTTT	-	TRBV3-1/TRBV3-2	TRBJ1-5	-
CASMPLQGSGEQYF	TGTGCCAGCATGCCCCTACAGGGGTCGGGGGAGCAGTACTTC	once	TRBV7-9	TRBJ2-7	TRBD1
CASSLTGGASTEAFF	TGTGCCAGCAGCCTAACAGGGGGCGCGAGCACTGAAGCTTTCTTT	once	TRBV7-2	TRBJ1-1	TRBD1
CASSLASRGGNTEAFF	TGCGCCAGCAGCTTGGCTAGCAGGGGCGGGAACACTGAAGCTTTCTTT	-	TRBV5-1	TRBJ1-1	-
CAWSDPAGGTYEQYF	TGTGCCTGGAGCGACCCGGCCGGGGGGACCTACGAGCAGTACTTC	few	TRBV30	TRBJ2-7	TRBD2
CASSVLSVNQPQHF	TGTGCCAGCAGTGTTTTGTCAGTTAATCAGCCCCAGCATTTT	-	TRBV2	TRBJ1-5	-
CASSTRGGSVVRNQPQHF	TGTGCCAGTAGTACCCGTGGGGGGTCTGTTGTTCGCAATCAGCCCCAGCATTTT	few	TRBV19	TRBJ1-5	-
CASSLGQYNEQFF	TGTGCCAGCAGCTTGGGCCAGTACAATGAGCAGTTCTTC	-	TRBV5-4	TRBJ2-1	-
CASSSITGGPDNEQFF	TGTGCCAGCAGCTCAATAACGGGAGGGCCGGACAATGAGCAGTTCTTC	-	TRBV11-3	TRBJ2-1	TRBD2
CASSLMPRYGYTF	TGTGCCAGCAGTTTAATGCCGAGGTATGGCTACACCTTC	-	TRBV12-3/TRBV12-4	TRBJ1-2	-
CASSELAGVREQYF	TGTGCCAGCAGTGAATTAGCGGGGGTGCGGGAGCAGTACTTC	-	TRBV2	TRBJ2-7	TRBD2
CASSPGTSPNTDTQYF	TGTGCCAGTAGCCCAGGGACTAGCCCGAACACAGATACGCAGTATTTT	-	TRBV19	TRBJ2-3	TRBD2
CASSLEVVAGKGTDTQYF	TGCGCCAGCAGCTTGGAGGTGGTAGCGGGCAAAGGCACAGATACGCAGTATTTT	-	TRBV5-1	TRBJ2-3	TRBD2
CASSIVGADPGELFF	TGTGCCAGTAGTATAGTGGGGGCGGACCCCGGGGAGCTGTTTTTT	-	TRBV19	TRBJ2-2	-
CASSHPPQGAVYGYTF	TGCGCCAGCAGCCATCCCCCGCAGGGGGCGGTCTATGGCTACACCTTC	few	TRBV4-1	TRBJ1-2	TRBD1
CAIGGPYEQYF	TGTGCCATCGGGGGGCCCTACGAGCAGTACTTC	-	TRBV28	TRBJ2-7	-
CASSLFPQPQHF	TGTGCCAGCAGTTTATTTCCGCAGCCCCAGCATTTT	-	TRBV28	TRBJ1-5	-
CASSVDSSSYNEQFF	TGTGCCAGTAGTGTCGACTCGAGCTCCTACAATGAGCAGTTCTTC	-	TRBV19	TRBJ2-1	-
CASSPMGRTAEAFF	TGTGCCAGCAGCCCTATGGGGCGTACAGCTGAAGCTTTCTTT	-	TRBV25-1	TRBJ1-1	-
CASRAIDSATNEKLFF	TGTGCCAGCAGAGCGATCGACAGTGCAACTAATGAAAAACTGTTTTTT	-	TRBV2	TRBJ1-4	-
CSVDGSTSGAFTDTQYF	TGCAGCGTGGACGGTTCGACTAGCGGGGCTTTCACAGATACGCAGTATTTT	-	TRBV29-1	TRBJ2-3	TRBD2
CAWSDMVGTGKIQPQHF	TGTGCCTGGAGTGACATGGTAGGGACAGGGAAGATTCAGCCCCAGCATTTT	-	TRBV30	TRBJ1-5	TRBD1